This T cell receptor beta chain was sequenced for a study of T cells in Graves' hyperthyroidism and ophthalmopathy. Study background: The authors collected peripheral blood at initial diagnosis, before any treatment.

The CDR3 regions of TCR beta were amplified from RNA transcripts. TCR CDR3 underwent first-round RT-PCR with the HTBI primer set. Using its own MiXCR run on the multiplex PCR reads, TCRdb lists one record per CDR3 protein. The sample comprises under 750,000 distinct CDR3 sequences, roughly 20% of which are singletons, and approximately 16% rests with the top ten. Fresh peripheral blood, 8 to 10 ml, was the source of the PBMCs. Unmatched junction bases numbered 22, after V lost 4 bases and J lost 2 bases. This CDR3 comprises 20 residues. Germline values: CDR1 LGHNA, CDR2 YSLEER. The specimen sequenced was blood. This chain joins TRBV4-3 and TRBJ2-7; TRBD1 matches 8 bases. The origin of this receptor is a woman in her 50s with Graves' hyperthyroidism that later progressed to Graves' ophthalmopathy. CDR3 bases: TGCGCCAGCAGCCGAATGACAGGGACCGGTTCAGCACAGGGGGCCTACGAGCAGTACTTC. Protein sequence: CASSRMTGTGSAQGAYEQYF.